The 10 T cell receptor beta chains reported below all come from one sample, sequenced in a study of blood T cells in healthy people across ages. A sample-barcoded 5' primer and a J-beta primer mix were used in a second PCR of about 7 to 11 cycles. TCRdb re-called the 5' RACE reads with MiXCR, one entry per CDR3 protein. Altogether a few hundred thousand distinct CDR3 sequences are present, about 52% being singletons, with the ten largest covering 50% to 65%. The sequencing input was blood. The source is a man aged 55 to 70 in good health.

The chain links TRBV20-1 to TRBJ2-5, with D perhaps TRBD1 or TRBD2 (5 bases each). V was clipped by 7 bases and J by 5 bases, with 20 bases between them. Germline-derived CDR1 and CDR2 are DFQATT and SNEGSKA (reference sequence). CDR3 size: 14 residues. The CDR3 DNA follows: TGCAGTGTGAGGGGTCTAGTGTTTACCGAGACCCAGTACTTC. Its translation is CSVRGLVFTETQYF.

The table lists this clonotype with a few counts. The chain is built from TRBV7-9 and TRBJ2-5; D is possibly TRBD1 or TRBD2 (5 bases each). Germline-derived CDR1 and CDR2 are SEHNR and FQNEAQ (reference sequence). The CDR3 is 15 residues long. The V and J ends lost 8 bases and 11 bases respectively, with 27 bases between them. The CDR3 region is CASGGRRGSYNEQYF. Here the CDR3 DNA reads TGTGCCAGCGGAGGTCGAAGGGGCTCCTACAATGAGCAGTACTTC.

The chain couples TRBV4-1 to TRBJ1-2; the D gene is possibly TRBD1 (6 bases). The germline V gene encodes CDR1 MGHRA and CDR2 YSYEKL. V was clipped by 4 bases and J by 0 bases, with 15 bases between them. This CDR3 comprises 16 residues. The CDR3 DNA reads TGCGCCAGCAGCCTACAGGGCATGATGACTAACTATGGCTACACCTTC. Protein sequence: CASSLQGMMTNYGYTF.

On this clonotype itself: One end of the junction is discordant with germline, which a read error may explain. The V gene is TRBV27, the J gene TRBJ1-2; TRBD1 is a possible D gene (5 bases). The CDR3 is made up of 12 amino acids. Germline assignment: CDR1 MNHEY and CDR2 SMNVEV (reference sequence). CDR3 protein: CASRFRDYGYTF. The CDR3, as DNA: TGTGCCAGCCGTTTCAGGGACTATGGCTACACCTTC.

This chain links TRBV18 with TRBJ1-1, with 7 positions matching TRBD1. The germline V gene encodes CDR1 KGHSH and CDR2 LQKENI. V was pared by 3 bases and J by 8 bases, with 6 bases of the junction left unmatched. The CDR3 length is 13 residues. CDR3 loop: CASSPQTGDEAFF. CDR3 DNA sequence: TGTGCCAGCTCACCGCAAACAGGGGACGAAGCTTTCTTT. Together with reference TRBV18 and TRBJ1-1, the CDR3 gives the full variable domain: NAGVMQNPRHLVRRRGQEARLRCSPMKGHSHVYWYRQLPEEGLKFMVYLQKENIIDESGMPKERFSAEFPKEGPSILRIQQVVRGDSAAYFCASSPQTGDEAFFGQGTRLTVV.

The table lists this clonotype with a count of one. J is TRBJ2-4 and V is TRBV5-1; TRBD1 matches 7 bases. The closer fit of TRBJ2-7 to the DNA end suggests the J call may be wrong. From germline, CDR1 is SGHRS and CDR2 YFSETQ. This CDR3 is 14 amino acids long. The CDR3 loop reads CASSDSGQSYEQYF. The CDR3 DNA reads TGCGCCAGCAGTGATTCGGGACAGAGTTACGAGCAGTACTTC.

This clonotype turned up a few times. V and J are TRBV20-1 and TRBJ2-7; TRBD1 or TRBD2 may be the D gene (5 bases each). Trimming shortened V by 3 bases and J by 4 bases, and 19 bases separated the two germline ends. The CDR3 is made up of 15 amino acids. The germline V gene encodes CDR1 DFQATT and CDR2 SNEGSKA (reference sequence). This CDR3 is CSARRRDRQMYEQYF. The CDR3 DNA follows: TGCAGTGCTAGGCGCCGGGACCGCCAGATGTACGAGCAGTACTTC.

V is TRBV20-1 and J is TRBJ2-1; no clear D gene. CDR1 DFQATT and CDR2 SNEGSKA come from the germline V gene (reference sequence). V lost 0 bases, J lost 8 bases, and 8 bases lay in between. This CDR3 spans 12 amino acids. This CDR3 is CSARDHSDEQFF. The CDR3, as DNA: TGCAGTGCTAGAGATCACTCGGATGAGCAGTTCTTC.

The chain is built from TRBV25-1 and TRBJ2-1; tentatively, D is TRBD2 (5 bases). Germline CDR1 and CDR2: MGHDK and SYGVNS. The CDR3 is made up of 16 amino acids. Trimming pared 5 bases from V and 1 base from J, leaving 15 bases between. The CDR3: CASSPRGMASYNEQFF. The DNA for the CDR3 is TGTGCCAGCAGTCCAAGAGGGATGGCGTCCTACAATGAGCAGTTCTTC.

The J gene is TRBJ1-2, the V gene TRBV7-8; 9 nucleotides line up with TRBD1. The CDR3 is made up of 17 amino acids. V shed 6 bases, J shed 3 bases, and the junction held 14 bases outside the gene matches. Germline CDR1 reads SGHVS; CDR2 reads FQNEAQ. CDR3 sequence: CASRAPGQGTSDYGYTF. CDR3 DNA: TGTGCCAGCAGGGCACCGGGACAGGGAACCTCCGACTATGGCTACACCTTC.